This T cell receptor beta chain was recorded in a study of T cell responses to AZD1222 COVID-19 vaccine. Assay: immunoSEQ multiplex PCR; the TCRdb copy retains only in-frame clones and omits some. The profile shows roughly 97,000 clones, 88% of them singletons. Looked up from germline, CDR1 is SEHNR and CDR2 is FQNEAQ (reference sequence). V shed 5 bases and J 7 bases; nucleotides not matched to a gene: 10. The CDR3 sequence is 15 residues long. Comments on this clone: The antigen remains undetermined.

Study-wide results and limits: Vaccine-associated CD4 TCRs spanned spike, dominant at 160-218 and 743-854. Targets within unmutated variant regions were reportedly found for nearly half of spike-specific TCRs. Spike-specific TCR breadth and depth were elevated following two AZD1222 doses. White British donors predominated, females outnumbered males, and clonal diversity was possibly underestimated.

V is TRBV7-9 and J is TRBJ1-3; 8 nucleotides agree with TRBD1. Sequencing was performed on peripheral blood, taken on day 0 of AZD1222 vaccination. The TCR comes from an adult in good health. DNA of the CDR3: TGTGCCAGCAGCCGCGGACAGGGCCTGCGGAACACCATATATTTT. Translation gives CASSRGQGLRNTIYF.